Below are 21 T cell receptor beta chains sequenced from a single sample in a study of control samples from healthy donors and cancer patients. Data came from immunoSEQ multiplex PCR; TCRdb stores just in-frame clones and leaves some out. The data show about 130,000 clones, 87% seen once. Source material: blood. These receptors originate from a man between 18 and 29 years old in good health.

The chain employs TRBV7-2 and TRBJ1-2, with TRBD1 identical over 8 bases. The CDR3 covers 16 residues. CDR1 is SGHTA and CDR2 is FQGNSA in the germline V gene. Trimming took 1 base from V and 10 from J; bases not matched to a gene: 14. CDR3: CASSLGQGTGGRSYTF. CDR3 nucleotide sequence: TGTGCCAGCAGCTTAGGTCAGGGGACAGGCGGGCGGTCCTACACCTTC.

The CDR3 bases are TGTGCCAGCGGCCCGATCCACGAAAGCTCCTACGAGCAGTACTTC. It encodes CASGPIHESSYEQYF. This chain connects TRBV28 to TRBJ2-7, with D unclear. The CDR3 is 15 residues long. Trimming stripped 8 bases from V and 0 bases from J, with 17 bases between. Germline V gives CDR1 MDHEN, CDR2 SYDVKM.

The CDR3, as DNA: TGTGCCAGTAGTATAGCGGTTAACACCGGGGAGCTGTTTTTT. Translating it yields CASSIAVNTGELFF. The V and J genes are TRBV19 and TRBJ2-2; D remains ambiguous. Germline assignment: CDR1 LNHDA and CDR2 SQIVND (reference sequence). The CDR3 has 14 residues. V lost 1 base and J 2 bases, leaving 5 bases between the germline ends.

V is TRBV27 and J is TRBJ1-3; D is perhaps TRBD1 (5 bases). This CDR3 is 16 amino acids long. V was cut by 6 bases and J by 0 bases, with 15 bases left in between. Looked up from germline, CDR1 is MNHEY and CDR2 is SMNVEV (reference sequence). The CDR3 is CASRARVGDSGNTIYF. The CDR3 region has the DNA TGTGCCAGCAGGGCTCGGGTGGGGGACTCTGGAAACACCATATATTTT.

The CDR3 DNA sequence: TGTGCCAGCAGCATCCGGGACAGTAACACCGGGGAGCTGTTTTTT. Translation gives CASSIRDSNTGELFF. The V and J genes are TRBV21-1 and TRBJ2-2; TRBD1, the table's D call, was not compared with the DNA. TRBV21-1 counts as a pseudogene. This CDR3 has 15 amino acids.

V gene TRBV7-8 combines with J gene TRBJ2-1; tentatively, D is TRBD2 (5 bases). V was pared by 2 bases and J by 5 bases, with 10 bases between. This CDR3 contains 14 residues. Looked up from germline, CDR1 is SGHVS and CDR2 is FQNEAQ. Here the CDR3 DNA reads TGTGCCAGCAGCTTACGGGAAACCGACAATGAGCAGTTCTTC. Protein: CASSLRETDNEQFF.

This clone is a singleton in its sample. The V and J genes are TRBV19 and TRBJ1-4, with TRBD1 matching 8 bases. CDR3 length equals 16 residues. Per germline, CDR1 LNHDA and CDR2 SQIVND (reference sequence). Trimming removed 6 bases from V and 4 bases from J; junction bases left unmatched: 10. CDR3 nucleotides: TGTGCCAGTAGCCCCTCGGGACAGGTGATTAATGAAAAACTGTTTTTT. Protein product: CASSPSGQVINEKLFF.

There are a few counts of this clone. The chain carries TRBV6-1 and TRBJ2-1; possible D gene TRBD1, 6 bases. This CDR3 is 16 amino acids long. V was cut by 0 bases and J by 5 bases, with 14 bases left in between. Germline V gene sequence: CDR1 MNHNS, CDR2 SASEGT. CDR3 nucleotides: TGTGCCAGCAGTGAAGCAAGCCAGGGGCGAAACAATGAGCAGTTCTTC. Translating gives CASSEASQGRNNEQFF.

CDR3 sequence (DNA): TGCAGCGACCTACAGGGGAGGGAGACCCAGTACTTC. It is translated as CSDLQGRETQYF. The rearrangement links TRBV29-1 to TRBJ2-5, with D tentatively TRBD1 (7 bases). With 7 bases removed from V and 5 bases from J, the gap between germline ends came to 14 bases. Germline V gives CDR1 SQVTM, CDR2 ANQGSEA. The CDR3 totals 12 residues.

The J gene is TRBJ1-5, the V gene TRBV5-1; no clear D gene. The CDR3 has 12 amino acids. The V end lost 1 base, the J end lost 8 bases, and 7 bases lay between the germline ends. Germline assignment: CDR1 SGHRS and CDR2 YFSETQ. In DNA, the CDR3 is TGCGCCAGCAGCTTGCTCGGCGAGCCCCAGCATTTT. Translating gives CASSLLGEPQHF.

This chain joins TRBV7-2 and TRBJ2-3; TRBD1 is a possible D gene (6 bases). Germline V gives CDR1 SGHTA, CDR2 FQGNSA. Trimming took 5 bases from V and 7 from J, leaving 19 bases between them. The CDR3 has 15 residues. The CDR3 DNA reads TGTGCCAGCAGCCTACCTCTGGGGGCGGACTATACGCAGTATTTT. Encoded protein: CASSLPLGADYTQYF. Variable domain in full (rest from reference TRBV7-2 and TRBJ2-3): GAGVSQSPSNKVTEKGKDVELRCDPISGHTALYWYRQSLGQGLEFLIYFQGNSAPDKSGLPSDRFSAERTGGSVSTLTIQRTQQEDSAVYLCASSLPLGADYTQYFGPGTRLTVL.

The chain joins TRBV19 to TRBJ2-2; 9 positions match TRBD1. V lost 1 base to trimming and J lost 7 bases; unmatched junction nucleotides: 10. CDR3 size: 17 residues. The germline V gene has CDR1 LNHDA and CDR2 SQIVND (reference sequence). The CDR3 loop is CASSIVGQGPRGGELFF. The DNA for the CDR3 is TGTGCCAGTAGTATAGTCGGACAGGGGCCAAGAGGCGGGGAGCTGTTTTTT.

The rearrangement links TRBV5-6 to TRBJ1-5, with TRBD1 matching over 9 bases. Unmatched junction bases numbered 7, after V lost 1 base and J lost 5 bases. Germline V gene lookup returns CDR1 SGHDT and CDR2 YYEEEE. This CDR3 comprises 16 residues. CDR3 bases: TGTGCCAGCAGCTTGTTCGGGGACAGGGCGTATCAGCCCCAGCATTTT. This encodes CASSLFGDRAYQPQHF.

This clone was detected ten times or more. The chain couples TRBV27 to TRBJ2-7, with TRBD2 matching 7 bases. The CDR3 extends over 14 amino acids. Germline assignment: CDR1 MNHEY and CDR2 SMNVEV (reference sequence). V lost 3 bases to trimming and J lost 4 bases; unmatched junction nucleotides: 6. The CDR3 region is CASSFLLGGYEQYF. CDR3 sequence (DNA): TGTGCCAGCAGTTTTTTGTTGGGAGGGTACGAGCAGTACTTC.

The CDR3 region has the DNA TGTGCCAGCAGCCCAGCTCGGGAGTCTGGCTACACCTTC. Amino acid sequence: CASSPARESGYTF. The V call is TRBV7-3, the J call TRBJ1-2; no reliable D call. The germline V and J ends were trimmed by 5 bases and 7 bases, with 14 bases remaining between them. The CDR3 consists of 13 residues. The germline gives CDR1 SGHTA, CDR2 FQGTGA.

V usage is TRBV7-2 and J usage is TRBJ2-7, with TRBD2 matching over 9 bases. With V trimmed by 1 base and J by 2 bases, 6 bases remained unmatched. The CDR3 consists of 16 residues. Germline CDR1 and CDR2: SGHTA and FQGNSA. In DNA, the CDR3 is TGTGCCAGCAGCTTAGTTCGTCCTAGCGGGGCCTACGAGCAGTACTTC. This codes for CASSLVRPSGAYEQYF.

The V and J genes are TRBV27 and TRBJ2-3, with 9 positions matching TRBD2. The CDR3 contains 15 residues. V trimming: 2 bases; J trimming: 4 bases; junction bases outside the gene matches: 4. From germline, CDR1 is MNHEY and CDR2 SMNVEV (reference sequence). The CDR3 spells CASSLAGGGADTQYF. The CDR3 DNA sequence: TGTGCCAGCAGTTTAGCGGGAGGGGGCGCAGATACGCAGTATTTT.

The chain links TRBV28 to TRBJ2-3; D assignment may be TRBD1 or TRBD2 (5 bases each). Per germline, CDR1 MDHEN and CDR2 SYDVKM. Deletions cut 7 bases from V and 0 bases from J, with 17 bases between. The CDR3 length is 16 residues. CDR3 region: CASTPSLGASTDTQYF. For the CDR3, the DNA is TGTGCCAGCACCCCCTCCCTCGGGGCCAGCACAGATACGCAGTATTTT.

V and J are TRBV5-1 and TRBJ2-7; D is tentatively TRBD1 or TRBD2 (5 bases each). The ends were cut back, 0 bases at V and 7 bases at J, with 17 bases in the middle. The CDR3 has 15 residues. Germline V gene sequence: CDR1 SGHRS, CDR2 YFSETQ. The DNA of the CDR3 is TGCGCCAGCAGCTTGGAAGGGGTGAGGACGGGGGAGCAGTACTTC. It codes for CASSLEGVRTGEQYF.

The chain employs TRBV9 and TRBJ2-1; maybe TRBD2 (5 bases). V was clipped by 4 bases and J by 9 bases, with 17 bases between them. The CDR3 length is 14 residues. The germline CDR1 and CDR2 sequences are SGDLS and YYNGEE. Written as DNA, the CDR3 is TGTGCCAGCAGCTCGAGGGTAGGGATGGGTGAGCAGTTCTTC. This gives the protein CASSSRVGMGEQFF.

The chain carries TRBV4-1 and TRBJ2-7, with D unresolved. CDR3 length: 11 amino acids. With 1 base removed from V and 6 bases from J, the gap between germline ends came to 4 bases. CDR1 and CDR2 (germline): MGHRA, YSYEKL. Here the CDR3 DNA reads TGCGCCAGCAGCCAAGCTGGCGAGCAGTACTTC. Its translation: CASSQAGEQYF.